This T cell receptor (beta chain) was retrieved from a study of shared clonotypes between healthy human individuals. Study-wide background: CD4 naive and memory got three plates each, CD8 naive two, CD8 memory one. General observations from the study: Rarefaction curves obtained for sorted subsets showed sequencing incomplete despite large depth. About 5% of naive CD4 clonotypes were shared across several donors. Among the subsets, naive ones generally showed larger estimated richness than memory ones.

Of note for this clone: Its cognate antigen is unknown. Different DNA sequences within this sample yield the same CDR3.

From germline, CDR1 is SGHNT and CDR2 YYREEE (reference sequence). This CDR3 region has 15 residues. Losses at the gene ends were 0 bases for V and 6 bases for J; bases not matched to a gene: 6. Profiled with immunoSEQ multiplex PCR; TCRdb holds only in-frame clones, not every one. The sample lists approximately 1.4 million clones, 98% seen once, with about 0.42% in the top ten. Specimen: naive CD4+ T cells sorted from blood. Subset noted: CD45RA+ positively selected. This receptor was obtained from a man aged 25 to 40 in good health. The V and J genes are TRBV5-4 and TRBJ1-2; 9 bases agree with TRBD1. DNA of the CDR3: TGTGCCAGCAGCTTGGCCGAAACAGGGGGCAATGGCTACACCTTC. It specifies CASSLAETGGNGYTF.